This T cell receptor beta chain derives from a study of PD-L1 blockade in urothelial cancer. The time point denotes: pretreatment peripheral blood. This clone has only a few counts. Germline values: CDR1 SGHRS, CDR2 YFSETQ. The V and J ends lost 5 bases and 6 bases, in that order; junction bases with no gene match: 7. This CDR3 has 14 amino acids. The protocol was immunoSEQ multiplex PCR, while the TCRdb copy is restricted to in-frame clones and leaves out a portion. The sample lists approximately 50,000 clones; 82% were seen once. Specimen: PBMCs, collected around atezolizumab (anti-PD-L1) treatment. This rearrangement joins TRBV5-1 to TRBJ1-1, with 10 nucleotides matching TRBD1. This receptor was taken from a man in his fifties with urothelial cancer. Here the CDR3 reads CASRIDRGPAEAFF. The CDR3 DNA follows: TGCGCCAGCAGAATCGACAGGGGGCCGGCTGAAGCTTTCTTT.